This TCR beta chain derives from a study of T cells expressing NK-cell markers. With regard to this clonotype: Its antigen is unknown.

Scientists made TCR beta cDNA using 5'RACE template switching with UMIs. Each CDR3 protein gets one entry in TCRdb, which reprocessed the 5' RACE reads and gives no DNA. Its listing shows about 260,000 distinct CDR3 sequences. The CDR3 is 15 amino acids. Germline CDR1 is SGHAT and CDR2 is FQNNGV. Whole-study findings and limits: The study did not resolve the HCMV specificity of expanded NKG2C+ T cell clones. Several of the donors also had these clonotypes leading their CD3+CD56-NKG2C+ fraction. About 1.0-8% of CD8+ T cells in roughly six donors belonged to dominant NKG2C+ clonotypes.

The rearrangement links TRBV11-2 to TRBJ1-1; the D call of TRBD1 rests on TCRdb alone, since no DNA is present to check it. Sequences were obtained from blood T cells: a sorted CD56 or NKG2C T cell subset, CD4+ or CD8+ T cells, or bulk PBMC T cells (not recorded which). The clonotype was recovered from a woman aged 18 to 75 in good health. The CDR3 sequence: CASSFMSGMNTEAFF.